The 24 T cell receptor beta chains below all came from one sample that was sequenced in a study of T cells in Graves' hyperthyroidism and ophthalmopathy. Amplified TCR beta CDR3 regions derived from RNA transcripts. Initially, a first-round RT-PCR of the TCR CDR3 employed the HTBI primer set. TCRdb re-called the multiplex PCR reads through MiXCR, storing one row per CDR3 protein. The sample gives roughly 510,000 distinct CDR3 sequences, around 20% of which show up once; around a quarter is in the top ten. The sequenced material came from blood. The receptors were sampled from a man aged 18 to 29 with Graves' hyperthyroidism.

This clonotype has just a few counts. V is TRBV19 and J is TRBJ1-1; D is uncertain. CDR3 length equals 13 residues. From germline, CDR1 is LNHDA and CDR2 SQIVND (reference sequence). V lost 5 bases and J 0 bases, leaving 7 bases between the germline ends. The CDR3 DNA reads as TGTGCCAGTAGTCAGAACCTGAACACTGAAGCTTTCTTT. Residues: CASSQNLNTEAFF.

CDR3 amino acids: CASSEVWQGTQPQHF. The CDR3 DNA reads TGTGCCAGCAGTGAAGTCTGGCAGGGAACTCAGCCCCAGCATTTT. J is TRBJ1-5 and V is TRBV6-1; D may be TRBD1 (5 bases). CDR3 length: 15 residues. The germline CDR1 and CDR2 sequences are MNHNS and SASEGT. Trimming took 1 base from V and 6 from J, leaving 13 bases between them.

This clonotype was recorded at least ten times. The chain is built from TRBV27 and TRBJ2-7; 9 bases fit TRBD1. CDR1 and CDR2 (germline): MNHEY, SMNVEV (reference sequence). V was pared by 3 bases and J by 5 bases, with 8 bases of the junction left unmatched. CDR3 length equals 15 residues. The CDR3 spells CASSLAGQGLHEQYF. The CDR3 coding sequence is TGTGCCAGCAGTTTGGCGGGACAGGGTCTACACGAGCAGTACTTC.

In its sample, this clonotype was seen many times. CDR3 region: CASSLINSNQPQHF. CDR3 in DNA: TGTGCCAGCAGTTTAATAAATAGCAATCAGCCCCAGCATTTT. This sequence joins TRBV28 and TRBJ1-5; no reliable D call. This CDR3 comprises 14 residues. Between the trimmed V and J ends, which lost 2 bases and 0 bases, there was a span of 5 bases. Germline lookup yields CDR1 MDHEN and CDR2 SYDVKM.

This clonotype has more than one count but fewer than ten. V gene TRBV4-2 combines with J gene TRBJ1-1; D ambiguous. The germline CDR1 and CDR2 sequences are LGHNA and YNFKEQ. V gave up 4 bases and J gave up 2 bases, with 17 bases separating them. The CDR3 runs 16 residues. CDR3 in amino acids: CASSPSSGAVNTEAFF. DNA of the CDR3: TGTGCCAGCAGCCCATCGTCAGGAGCGGTAAACACTGAAGCTTTCTTT.

This clonotype was counted between two and nine times. This chain connects TRBV6-8 to TRBJ1-1, with TRBD1 matching 8 bases. The CDR3 has 15 residues. V lost 2 bases and J lost 6; bases outside the gene matches: 8. Per the germline V gene, CDR1 is MNHGY and CDR2 is SAAAGT. The DNA of the CDR3 is TGTGCCAGCAGTTACGGACAGGGAGTCTTCTCTGAAGCTTTCTTT. Translation: CASSYGQGVFSEAFF.

This clonotype was found many times. This sequence joins TRBV7-9 and TRBJ2-7; 11 nucleotides agree with TRBD2. CDR1 and CDR2 from the germline V gene are SEHNR and FQNEAQ (reference sequence). CDR3 length equals 14 residues. Germline trimming cut 5 bases from V and 6 bases from J; bases unmatched to any gene: 6. In nucleotides, the CDR3 is TGTGCCAGCAGCAGTAGCGGGGGGGCGGGCGAGCAGTACTTC. Its protein is CASSSSGGAGEQYF.

This clonotype was detected ten times or more. The genes are TRBV28 and TRBJ1-1; D call uncertain. The germline V gene encodes CDR1 MDHEN and CDR2 SYDVKM. The germline V and J ends were trimmed by 3 bases and 4 bases, with 27 bases remaining between them. The CDR3 is 19 amino acids. The CDR3: CASSLPRLGNSVVSTEAFF. As DNA, the CDR3 is TGTGCCAGCAGTTTGCCCCGTTTGGGGAATTCGGTTGTGAGCACTGAAGCTTTCTTT.

This clonotype was found many times. The chain employs TRBV2 and TRBJ2-5; D is ambiguous. The V and J ends lost 3 bases and 5 bases respectively, with 10 bases between them. CDR1 is SNHLY, CDR2 FYNNEI, per germline. The CDR3 sequence is 13 residues long. The CDR3 sequence is CASSDDAGETQYF. The CDR3, as DNA: TGTGCCAGCAGTGATGACGCTGGGGAGACCCAGTACTTC.

This clonotype came up many times. This chain connects TRBV19 to TRBJ2-5, with 7 bases aligning to TRBD2. The CDR3 covers 16 residues. The ends lost 5 bases at V and 4 bases at J; junction bases unmatched: 13. Germline values: CDR1 LNHDA, CDR2 SQIVND (reference sequence). The CDR3 sequence is CASSPGRGVGGETQYF. The DNA for the CDR3 is TGTGCCAGTAGTCCTGGCCGGGGGGTGGGTGGAGAGACCCAGTACTTC.

The table lists this clonotype with a few counts. The rearrangement uses TRBV5-1 and TRBJ1-5, with D possibly matching TRBD1 (5 bases). Trimming removed 4 bases at V and 0 bases at J, with 26 bases between. Germline values: CDR1 SGHRS, CDR2 YFSETQ. This CDR3 comprises 20 residues. The CDR3 loop is CASSKTPGAAYPNSNQPQHF. CDR3 coding DNA: TGCGCCAGCAGCAAAACACCCGGGGCAGCATATCCTAATAGCAATCAGCCCCAGCATTTT.

This clonotype was picked up many times. V and J are TRBV6-2 or TRBV6-3 and TRBJ1-1, with no clear D. CDR3 length: 14 amino acids. V was trimmed by 3 bases and J by 1 base, leaving 9 bases between them. Germline V lookup: CDR1 MNHEY, CDR2 SVGEGT. The CDR3 region has the DNA TGTGCCAGCAGTTATTGGACTGGGAACACTGAAGCTTTCTTT. It encodes CASSYWTGNTEAFF.

This clonotype appeared many times. The chain uses TRBV15 and TRBJ2-2, with D unclear. Germline CDR1 LNHNV, CDR2 YYDKDF (reference sequence). Between the trimmed V and J ends, which lost 1 base and 1 base, there was a span of 7 bases. The CDR3 is 15 residues long. This CDR3 is CATSRVPGNTGELFF. The CDR3 coding sequence is TGTGCCACCAGCAGAGTTCCTGGGAACACCGGGGAGCTGTTTTTT. The variable domain in full, completed from reference TRBV15 and TRBJ2-2, reads DAMVIQNPRYQVTQFGKPVTLSCSQTLNHNVMYWYQQKSSQAPKLLFHYYDKDFNNEADTPDNFQSRRPNTSFCFLDIRSPGLGDTAMYLCATSRVPGNTGELFFGEGSRLTVL.

The sample holds a few counts of this clonotype. V gene TRBV4-1 combines with J gene TRBJ1-1; tentatively, D is TRBD1 (5 bases). The CDR3 length is 14 residues. V shed 0 bases and J shed 8 bases, with 13 bases lying between them. Germline V gene data show CDR1 as MGHRA and CDR2 as YSYEKL. The CDR3 bases are TGCGCCAGCAGCCAAGACGTCTCAGGGACCGAAGCTTTCTTT. It codes for CASSQDVSGTEAFF.

V usage is TRBV12-3 or TRBV12-4 and J usage is TRBJ1-1; D unclear. This CDR3 spans 13 amino acids. Trimming took 4 bases from V and 3 from J, leaving 9 bases between them. The CDR3 DNA is TGTGCCAGCAGTTCAGAAGTGCACACTGAAGCTTTCTTT. It is translated as CASSSEVHTEAFF.

The rearrangement links TRBV30 to TRBJ1-5; unclear D gene. V was shortened by 4 bases and J by 7 bases, with 11 bases between the two germline ends. This CDR3 has 12 residues. In germline, CDR1 is GTSNPN, CDR2 SVGIG (reference sequence). This CDR3 is CAWNYLSQPQHF. CDR3 nucleotides: TGTGCCTGGAACTACCTTAGCCAGCCCCAGCATTTT.

This clonotype has a single count. One junction end does not reproduce the germline sequence, and a read error may be involved. The gene calls are TRBV6-1 and TRBJ2-7; D is unresolved. Germline CDR1 MNHNS, CDR2 SASEGT. The CDR3 has 13 amino acids. The CDR3 loop is CAGSPASSYEQYF. As DNA, the CDR3 is TGTGCCGGCAGTCCAGCCTCATCCTACGAGCAGTACTTC.

This clonotype was recorded many times. The chain has TRBV24-1 and TRBJ2-6; 9 bases are shared with TRBD1. Germline loops: CDR1 KGHDR, CDR2 SFDVKD. The CDR3 runs 18 residues. The V and J ends lost 5 bases and 1 base, in that order; junction bases with no gene match: 8. The CDR3 DNA reads TGTGCCACCAGTGGCATGGGACAGGGTAAGTCTGGGGCCAACGTCCTGACTTTC. Encoded protein: CATSGMGQGKSGANVLTF.

The chain employs TRBV6-5 and TRBJ1-5; no clear D. Germline-derived CDR1 and CDR2 are MNHEY and SVGAGI. This CDR3 has 15 residues. V shed 3 bases and J shed 4 bases, with 13 bases lying between them. CDR3 amino acids: CASSYTPLANQPQHF. The CDR3 bases are TGTGCCAGCAGTTATACACCCTTAGCAAATCAGCCCCAGCATTTT.

This clonotype was detected many times. The chain joins TRBV9 to TRBJ2-7; 8 bases align to TRBD2. Germline V gene sequence: CDR1 SGDLS, CDR2 YYNGEE. The CDR3 sequence is 16 residues long. J was trimmed by 0 bases and V by 4 bases; bases with no gene match: 9. The CDR3 reads CASSPLGRGASYEQYF. CDR3 sequence (DNA): TGTGCCAGCAGCCCACTGGGGCGGGGGGCCTCCTACGAGCAGTACTTC.

This clonotype was observed many times. The chain recombines TRBV5-1 with TRBJ2-2; 7 bases align to TRBD1. Germline CDR1 SGHRS, CDR2 YFSETQ. This CDR3 comprises 16 residues. J was trimmed by 4 bases and V by 0 bases; bases with no gene match: 6. The CDR3: CASSLARQGGTGELFF. The CDR3 DNA sequence: TGCGCCAGCAGCTTGGCCAGACAGGGCGGCACCGGGGAGCTGTTTTTT.

Many counts were recorded for this clonotype. The genes are TRBV2 and TRBJ1-2; TRBD1 matches 7 bases. The CDR3 totals 15 residues. Losses at the gene ends were 3 bases for V and 3 bases for J; bases not matched to a gene: 7. Germline V gene data show CDR1 as SNHLY and CDR2 as FYNNEI. The DNA for the CDR3 is TGTGCCAGCAGTGATGAGGGGGCCGGGTACTATGGCTACACCTTC. It specifies CASSDEGAGYYGYTF.

Ten or more counts support this clonotype. This rearrangement joins TRBV4-1 to TRBJ2-5, with TRBD1 identical over 7 bases. Germline V lookup: CDR1 MGHRA, CDR2 YSYEKL. With V trimmed by 1 base and J by 5 bases, 4 bases remained unmatched. The CDR3 extends over 14 amino acids. CDR3 in amino acids: CASSQVTGMETQYF. CDR3 sequence (DNA): TGCGCCAGCAGCCAAGTGACAGGGATGGAGACCCAGTACTTC.

Many counts were recorded for this clonotype. The chain employs TRBV13 and TRBJ1-5; 8 bases map to TRBD1. Germline V gives CDR1 PRHDT, CDR2 FYEKMQ (reference sequence). After removal of 6 bases from V and 0 bases from J, the junction contained 10 bases not matched to a gene. CDR3 size: 17 residues. For the CDR3, the DNA is TGTGCCAGCAGTCGGACTGGGACAGGCGATAGCAATCAGCCCCAGCATTTT. This gives the protein CASSRTGTGDSNQPQHF.